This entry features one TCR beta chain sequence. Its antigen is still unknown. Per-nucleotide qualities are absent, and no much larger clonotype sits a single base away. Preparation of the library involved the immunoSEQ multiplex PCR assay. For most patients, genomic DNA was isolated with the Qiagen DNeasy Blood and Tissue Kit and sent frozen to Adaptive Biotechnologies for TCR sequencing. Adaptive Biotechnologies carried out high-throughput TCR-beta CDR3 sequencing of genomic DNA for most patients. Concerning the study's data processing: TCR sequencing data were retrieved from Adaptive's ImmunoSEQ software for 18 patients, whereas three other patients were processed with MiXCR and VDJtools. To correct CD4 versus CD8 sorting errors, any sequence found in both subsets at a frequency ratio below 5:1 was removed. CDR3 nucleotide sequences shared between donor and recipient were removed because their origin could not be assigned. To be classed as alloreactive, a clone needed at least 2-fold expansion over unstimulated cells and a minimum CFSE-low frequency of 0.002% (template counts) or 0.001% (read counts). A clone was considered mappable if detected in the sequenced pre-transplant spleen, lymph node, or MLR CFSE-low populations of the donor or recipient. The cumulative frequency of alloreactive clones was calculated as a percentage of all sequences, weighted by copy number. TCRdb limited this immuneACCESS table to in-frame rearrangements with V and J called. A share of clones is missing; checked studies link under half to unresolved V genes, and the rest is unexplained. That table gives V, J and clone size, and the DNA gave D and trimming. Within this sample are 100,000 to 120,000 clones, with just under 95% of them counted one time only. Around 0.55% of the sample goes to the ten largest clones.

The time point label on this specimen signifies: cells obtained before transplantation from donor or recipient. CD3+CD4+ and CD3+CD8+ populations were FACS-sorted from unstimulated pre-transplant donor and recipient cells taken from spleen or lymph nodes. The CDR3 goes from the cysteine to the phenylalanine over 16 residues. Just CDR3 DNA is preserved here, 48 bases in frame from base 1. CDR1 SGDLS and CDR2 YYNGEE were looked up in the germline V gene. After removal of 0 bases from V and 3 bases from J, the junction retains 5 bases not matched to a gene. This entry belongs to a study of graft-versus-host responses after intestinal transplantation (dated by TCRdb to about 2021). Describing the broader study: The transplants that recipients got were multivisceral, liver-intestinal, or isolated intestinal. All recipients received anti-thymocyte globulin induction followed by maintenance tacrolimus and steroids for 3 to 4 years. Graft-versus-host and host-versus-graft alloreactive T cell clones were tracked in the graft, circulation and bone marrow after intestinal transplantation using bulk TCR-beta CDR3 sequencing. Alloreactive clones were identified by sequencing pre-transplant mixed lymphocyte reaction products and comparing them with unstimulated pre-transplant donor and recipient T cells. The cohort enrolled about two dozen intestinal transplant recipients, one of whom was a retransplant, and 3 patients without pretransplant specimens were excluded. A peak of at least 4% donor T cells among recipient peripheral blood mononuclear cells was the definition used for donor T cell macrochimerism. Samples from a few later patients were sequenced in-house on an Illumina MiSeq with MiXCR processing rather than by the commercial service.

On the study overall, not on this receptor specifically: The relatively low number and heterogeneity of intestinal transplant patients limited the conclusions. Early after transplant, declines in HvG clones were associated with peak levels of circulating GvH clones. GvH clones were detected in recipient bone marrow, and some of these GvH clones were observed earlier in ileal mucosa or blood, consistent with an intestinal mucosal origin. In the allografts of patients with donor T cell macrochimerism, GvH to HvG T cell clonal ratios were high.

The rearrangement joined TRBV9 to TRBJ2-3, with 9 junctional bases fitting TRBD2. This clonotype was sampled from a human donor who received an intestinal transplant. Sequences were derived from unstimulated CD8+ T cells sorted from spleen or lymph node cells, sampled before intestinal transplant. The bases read TGTGCCAGCAGCGTAGTTGGCGGGGGGGCGACAGATACGCAGTATTTT. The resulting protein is CASSVVGGGATDTQYF. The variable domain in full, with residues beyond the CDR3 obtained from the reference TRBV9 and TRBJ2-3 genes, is DSGVTQTPKHLITATGQRVTLRCSPRSGDLSVYWYQQSLDQGLQFLIQYYNGEERAKGNILERFSAQQFPDLHSELNLSSLELGDSALYFCASSVVGGGATDTQYFGPGTRLTVL.